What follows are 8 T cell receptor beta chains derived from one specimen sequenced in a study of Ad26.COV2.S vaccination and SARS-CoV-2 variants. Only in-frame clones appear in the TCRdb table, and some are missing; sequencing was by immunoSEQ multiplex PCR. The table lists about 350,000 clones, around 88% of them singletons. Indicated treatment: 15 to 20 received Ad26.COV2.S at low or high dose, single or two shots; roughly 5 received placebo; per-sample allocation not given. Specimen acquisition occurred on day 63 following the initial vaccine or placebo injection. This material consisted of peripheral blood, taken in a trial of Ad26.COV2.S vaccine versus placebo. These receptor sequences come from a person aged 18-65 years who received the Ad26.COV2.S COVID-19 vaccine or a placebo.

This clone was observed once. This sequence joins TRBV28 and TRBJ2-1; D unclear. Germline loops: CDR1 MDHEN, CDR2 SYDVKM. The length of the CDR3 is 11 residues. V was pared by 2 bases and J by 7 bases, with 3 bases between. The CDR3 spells CASSLTNEQFF. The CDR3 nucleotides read TGTGCCAGCAGTTTAACAAATGAGCAGTTCTTC.

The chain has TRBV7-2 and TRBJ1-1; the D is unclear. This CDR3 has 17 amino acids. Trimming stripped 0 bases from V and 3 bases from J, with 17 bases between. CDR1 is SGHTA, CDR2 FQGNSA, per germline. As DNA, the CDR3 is TGTGCCAGCAGCTTAGCCCTTCGGGCTGCCGGAGACACTGAAGCTTTCTTT. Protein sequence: CASSLALRAAGDTEAFF.

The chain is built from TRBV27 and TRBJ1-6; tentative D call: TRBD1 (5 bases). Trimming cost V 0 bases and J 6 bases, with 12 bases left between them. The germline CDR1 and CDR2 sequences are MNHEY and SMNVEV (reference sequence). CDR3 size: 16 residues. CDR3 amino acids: CASSLSGGRANSPLHF. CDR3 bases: TGTGCCAGCAGTTTATCGGGGGGTCGGGCTAATTCACCCCTCCACTTT.

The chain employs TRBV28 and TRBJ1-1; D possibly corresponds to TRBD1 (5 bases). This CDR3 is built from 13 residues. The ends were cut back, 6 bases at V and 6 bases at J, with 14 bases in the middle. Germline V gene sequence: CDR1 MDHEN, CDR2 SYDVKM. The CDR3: CASRGAWQPEAFF. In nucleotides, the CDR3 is TGTGCCAGCAGAGGGGCGTGGCAGCCTGAAGCTTTCTTT.

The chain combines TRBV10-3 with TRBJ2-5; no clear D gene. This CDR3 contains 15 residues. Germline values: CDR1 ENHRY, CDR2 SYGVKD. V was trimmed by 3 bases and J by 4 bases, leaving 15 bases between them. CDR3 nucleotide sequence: TGTGCCATCAGTGACTCAAAACCAGCCCCAGAGACCCAGTACTTC. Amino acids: CAISDSKPAPETQYF.

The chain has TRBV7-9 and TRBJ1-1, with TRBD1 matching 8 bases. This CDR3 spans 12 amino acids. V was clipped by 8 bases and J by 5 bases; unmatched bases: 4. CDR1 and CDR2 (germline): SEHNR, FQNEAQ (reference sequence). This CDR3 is CASGQGRTEAFF. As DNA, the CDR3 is TGTGCCAGCGGACAGGGAAGGACTGAAGCTTTCTTT. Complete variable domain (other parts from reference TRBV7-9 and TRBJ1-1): DTGVSQNPRHKITKRGQNVTFRCDPISEHNRLYWYRQTLGQGPEFLTYFQNEAQLEKSRLLSDRFSAERPKGSFSTLEIQRTEQGDSAMYLCASGQGRTEAFFGQGTRLTVV.

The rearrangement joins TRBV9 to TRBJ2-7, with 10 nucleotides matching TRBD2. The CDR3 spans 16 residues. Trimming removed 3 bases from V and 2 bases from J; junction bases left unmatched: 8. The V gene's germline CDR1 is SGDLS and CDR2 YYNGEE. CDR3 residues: CASSEGASGGTYEQYF. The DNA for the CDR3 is TGTGCCAGCAGCGAAGGGGCTAGCGGGGGTACCTACGAGCAGTACTTC.

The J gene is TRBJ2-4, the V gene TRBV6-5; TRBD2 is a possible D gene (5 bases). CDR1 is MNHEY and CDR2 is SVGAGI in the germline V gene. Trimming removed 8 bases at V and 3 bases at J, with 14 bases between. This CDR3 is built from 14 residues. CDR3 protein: CASSERRLKNIQYF. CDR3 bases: TGTGCCAGCTCCGAGCGGAGACTCAAAAACATTCAGTACTTC.